The clone carrying this TCR beta chain has only one observation. Its cognate antigen is unknown. This entry comes from a study of shared clonotypes between healthy human individuals. Findings and limits, study-wide: Only blood was sampled, and tissue TCR repertoires likely differ from blood ones.

Each replicate PCR on the sorted subsets used 200 to 250 ng DNA (roughly 27,000 T cell genomes). Repertoires were generated with immunoSEQ multiplex PCR, while TCRdb's copy carries only in-frame clones and drops some. The sample consists of about 2.4 million clones, 93% of them appearing once. This CDR3 has 15 residues. Trimming took 4 bases from V and 4 from J; bases not matched to a gene: 7. Germline CDR1 and CDR2: SGHTA and FQGNSA. The chain is built from TRBV7-2 and TRBJ1-5; TRBD1 matches 7 bases. Input material: naive CD4+ T cells from PBMCs. Subset indicated: CD45RA+ positively selected. The sequence was obtained from a man between 18 and 29 years old in good health. Some clones in this sample may be carry-over from other donors' samples. The CDR3 is CASSSGTVANQPQHF. The CDR3 bases are TGTGCCAGCAGCTCCGGGACAGTTGCAAATCAGCCCCAGCATTTT.